These T cell receptor beta chains were read from a single sample in a study of blood T cell repertoires in COVID-19. The method was immunoSEQ multiplex PCR; TCRdb's version includes in-frame clones alone and lacks a portion of them. The table records approximately 280,000 clones, 85% of them present only once. Sequencing was performed on PBMCs or T cells enriched from blood (not recorded which). All receptors derive from a woman aged 50 to 60 who had recovered from COVID-19. CDR3s include the opening cysteine and the closing phenylalanine or tryptophan. D genes are given only for firm matches. Clone size, where shown, is once, few, many, or a class for clones that have expanded.

abundance	j_gene	d_gene	v_gene	CDR3aa	CDR3nt
-	TRBJ2-1	TRBD2	TRBV28	CASSSGGASGNEQFF	TGTGCCAGCAGTTCGGGGGGGGCTTCGGGCAATGAGCAGTTCTTC
-	TRBJ2-7	-	TRBV6-5	CASSYSGGEVNEQYF	TGTGCCAGCAGTTACTCAGGGGGTGAAGTCAACGAGCAGTACTTC
-	TRBJ2-7	TRBD2	TRBV20-1	CSASSSGRVFKSEQYF	TGCAGTGCTAGTTCTAGCGGGAGGGTCTTTAAAAGTGAGCAGTACTTC
-	TRBJ2-1	TRBD2	TRBV30	CAWNRFSGSSYNEQFF	TGTGCCTGGAATCGGTTTAGCGGGAGCTCCTACAATGAGCAGTTCTTC
-	TRBJ1-5	TRBD1	TRBV2	CASRRQGLSNQPQHF	TGTGCCAGCAGGAGACAGGGGTTGAGCAATCAGCCCCAGCATTTT
-	TRBJ1-5	TRBD1	TRBV28	CASSHSDRGHNQPQHF	TGTGCCAGCAGTCACTCAGACAGGGGACACAATCAGCCCCAGCATTTT
-	TRBJ2-7	TRBD1	TRBV20-1	CSASKAGQGYEQYF	TGCAGTGCTAGTAAAGCGGGACAGGGCTACGAGCAGTACTTC
few	TRBJ1-5	-	TRBV15	CATSRDPDSVSNQPQHF	TGTGCCACCAGCAGAGATCCTGACAGCGTTAGCAATCAGCCCCAGCATTTT
-	TRBJ1-5	-	TRBV5-5	CASSLVGGSNQPQHF	TGTGCCAGCAGCTTGGTGGGAGGGAGCAATCAGCCCCAGCATTTT
-	TRBJ1-1	TRBD1	TRBV30	CAWSVQGQGFMNIEAFF	TGTGCCTGGAGTGTACAGGGGCAGGGGTTTATGAACATTGAAGCTTTCTTT
-	TRBJ1-3	TRBD1	TRBV5-4	CASSLQGTGNTIYF	TGTGCCAGCAGCTTACAGGGGACTGGAAACACCATATATTTT
once	TRBJ1-2	-	TRBV7-8	CASSLELTEGYTF	TGTGCCAGCAGCTTAGAATTGACTGAGGGCTACACCTTC
-	TRBJ2-1	TRBD2	TRBV9	CASSVSLAGYEQFF	TGTGCCAGCAGCGTAAGTCTAGCGGGATATGAGCAGTTCTTC
-	TRBJ1-5	TRBD1	TRBV11-3	CASSCGTGGSNQPQHF	TGTGCCAGCAGCTGTGGGACAGGGGGGTCCAATCAGCCCCAGCATTTT
once	TRBJ1-1	TRBD1	TRBV10-2	CASRTGLGTEAFF	TGCGCCAGCCGGACAGGTTTAGGGACTGAAGCTTTCTTT
-	TRBJ1-2	TRBD1	TRBV29-1	CSVARGTGSYGYTF	TGCAGCGTTGCCCGCGGGACAGGGTCCTATGGCTACACCTTC
-	TRBJ2-5	TRBD2	TRBV6-5	CASRQLAGGVQTQYF	TGTGCCAGCAGACAACTAGCGGGGGGGGTACAGACCCAGTACTTC
-	TRBJ2-7	TRBD1	TRBV5-1	CASSLEGTGIKVQYF	TGCGCCAGCAGCTTGGAAGGGACAGGGATTAAGGTGCAGTACTTC
-	TRBJ1-6	-	TRBV5-1	CASSLGGTNSPLHF	TGCGCCAGCAGCTTGGGCGGCACCAATTCACCCCTCCACTTT
-	TRBJ1-6	-	TRBV30	CAWSFAGLDNSPLHF	TGTGCCTGGAGTTTTGCGGGGTTGGATAATTCACCCCTCCACTTT
-	TRBJ1-6	-	TRBV19	CASARSSYNSPLHF	TGTGCCAGTGCTCGGAGCTCCTATAATTCACCCCTCCACTTT
-	TRBJ2-3	TRBD2	TRBV5-1	CASSLYPSGASTDTQYF	TGCGCCAGCAGCTTGTATCCTAGCGGGGCGAGCACAGATACGCAGTATTTT